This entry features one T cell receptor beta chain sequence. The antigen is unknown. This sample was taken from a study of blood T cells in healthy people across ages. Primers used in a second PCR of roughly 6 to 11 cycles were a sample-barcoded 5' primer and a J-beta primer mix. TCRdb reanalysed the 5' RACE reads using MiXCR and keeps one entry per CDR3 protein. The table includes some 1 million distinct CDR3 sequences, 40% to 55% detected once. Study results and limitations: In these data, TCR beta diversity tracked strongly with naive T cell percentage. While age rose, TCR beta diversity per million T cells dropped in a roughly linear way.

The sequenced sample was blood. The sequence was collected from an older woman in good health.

CDR3 region: CASSEKGNQPQHF. The CDR3 DNA is TGTGCCAGCAGTGAAAAGGGCAATCAGCCCCAGCATTTT. J is TRBJ1-5 and V is TRBV6-1; D is undetermined. The ends were cut back, 2 bases at V and 2 bases at J, with 4 bases in the middle. CDR1 is MNHNS, CDR2 SASEGT, per germline. The CDR3 sequence is 13 residues long.